The 29 T cell receptor beta chains presented below share a single source sample, sequenced in a study of cytomegalovirus exposure and HLA in healthy donors. PCR was performed using 60 Vbeta and 13 Jbeta primers. Method: immunoSEQ multiplex PCR; TCRdb's copy keeps in-frame clones and lacks some. The sample yields 150,000 to 200,000 clones, 75% to 80% seen once. Sequencing used PBMCs. Receptor source: a man between 35 and 55 years old in good health and CMV-seropositive.

The CDR3 here is CASSPRLAGVGEQYF. Written as DNA, the CDR3 is TGTGCCAGCAGCCCCCGACTAGCGGGAGTGGGCGAGCAGTACTTC. This sequence joins TRBV9 and TRBJ2-7; 12 nucleotides line up with TRBD2. This CDR3 is 15 amino acids long. CDR1 is SGDLS and CDR2 is YYNGEE in the germline V gene. J gave up 6 bases and V 4 bases, and 8 bases lay outside the gene matches.

This clone turned up a few times. The V gene is TRBV7-9, the J gene TRBJ2-3; TRBD2 matches at 9 bases. Unmatched junction bases numbered 13, after V lost 5 bases and J lost 4 bases. Germline values: CDR1 SEHNR, CDR2 FQNEAQ (reference sequence). CDR3 length: 17 amino acids. CDR3 sequence reads: CASSHQGRGRASDTQYF. The CDR3 DNA follows: TGTGCCAGCAGCCACCAGGGCCGCGGGAGGGCCTCAGATACGCAGTATTTT.

V gene TRBV6-5 combines with J gene TRBJ1-2, with D possibly being TRBD1 (5 bases). CDR1 and CDR2 from the germline V gene are MNHEY and SVGAGI. V was cut by 0 bases and J by 4 bases, with 15 bases left in between. The CDR3 length is 16 residues. The CDR3: CASSYSTGGYVYGYTF. CDR3 DNA: TGTGCCAGCAGTTACTCAACGGGGGGGTATGTCTATGGCTACACCTTC.

This chain joins TRBV6-5 and TRBJ2-1; 10 nucleotides align to TRBD2. The CDR3 covers 16 residues. The V segment lost 2 bases and the J segment 8 bases; nucleotides outside the gene matches: 9. CDR1 is MNHEY, CDR2 SVGAGI, per germline. The CDR3, as DNA: TGTGCCAGCAGTTACACCCCTAGCGGGAGAGGGTATGAGCAGTTCTTC. Its protein is CASSYTPSGRGYEQFF.

The chain has TRBV5-1 and TRBJ2-7; tentative D call: TRBD2 (6 bases). Germline lookup yields CDR1 SGHRS and CDR2 YFSETQ. The V and J ends lost 0 bases and 5 bases respectively, with 12 bases between them. This CDR3 comprises 14 residues. The CDR3 DNA sequence: TGCGCCAGCAGCTTGGTCCCGAGGGAGGACGAGCAGTACTTC. It is translated as CASSLVPREDEQYF.

This clone was detected a few times. This chain connects TRBV5-1 to TRBJ2-5; 8 nucleotides line up with TRBD1. The V and J ends lost 4 bases and 5 bases, in that order; junction bases with no gene match: 4. Germline CDR1 and CDR2: SGHRS and YFSETQ. This CDR3 spans 13 amino acids. Written as DNA, the CDR3 is TGCGCCAGCAGCCCCTACAGGGGGGAGACCCAGTACTTC. It encodes CASSPYRGETQYF.

V is TRBV11-3 and J is TRBJ2-7; 7 bases match TRBD1. Germline values: CDR1 SGHNT, CDR2 YENEEA. V gave up 5 bases and J gave up 3 bases; unmatched junction bases: 10. CDR3 length: 15 amino acids. The CDR3 sequence is CASSPAGTDSYEQYF. DNA of the CDR3: TGTGCCAGCAGCCCAGCCGGGACAGATAGCTACGAGCAGTACTTC.

V usage is TRBV30 and J usage is TRBJ1-1, with TRBD1 matching 7 bases. This CDR3 contains 13 residues. Trimming took 3 bases from V and 0 from J; bases not matched to a gene: 1. The germline CDR1 and CDR2 sequences are GTSNPN and SVGIG (reference sequence). The CDR3 DNA reads TGTGCCTGGAGGACAGGGATGAACACTGAAGCTTTCTTT. It yields the protein CAWRTGMNTEAFF.

CDR3 sequence reads: CASSLTRSRPHRNEQFF. CDR3 sequence (DNA): TGCGCCAGCAGCTTGACCCGAAGCAGGCCGCACCGCAATGAGCAGTTCTTC. The chain is built from TRBV5-1 and TRBJ2-1; D unresolved. The CDR3 extends over 17 amino acids. V dropped 1 base and J dropped 6 bases, with 20 bases sitting between them. The germline V gene encodes CDR1 SGHRS and CDR2 YFSETQ.

V is TRBV5-6 and J is TRBJ2-1; D uncertain. This CDR3 comprises 16 residues. Trimming cost V 4 bases and J 0 bases, with 14 bases left between them. Germline CDR1 and CDR2: SGHDT and YYEEEE. The CDR3 here is CASSQSSLGSYNEQFF. The CDR3 bases are TGTGCCAGCAGCCAAAGCTCCCTCGGCTCCTACAATGAGCAGTTCTTC.

This clone has a single count. Additional DNA sequences in this sample encode the identical CDR3. The chain carries TRBV7-9 and TRBJ2-3; 9 bases align to TRBD2. The CDR3 length is 16 residues. V lost 1 base and J lost 2; bases outside the gene matches: 4. The germline CDR1 and CDR2 sequences are SEHNR and FQNEAQ (reference sequence). CDR3 residues: CASSLVLAGSTDTQYF. CDR3 sequence (DNA): TGTGCCAGCAGCTTAGTCCTAGCGGGATCCACAGATACGCAGTATTTT. Variable domain in full (rest from reference TRBV7-9 and TRBJ2-3): DTGVSQNPRHKITKRGQNVTFRCDPISEHNRLYWYRQTLGQGPEFLTYFQNEAQLEKSRLLSDRFSAERPKGSFSTLEIQRTEQGDSAMYLCASSLVLAGSTDTQYFGPGTRLTVL.

CDR3 DNA: TGTGCTAGTGGTCGACTCCAGGGATCCCTTACTAATGAAAAACTGTTTTTT. It encodes CASGRLQGSLTNEKLFF. The J gene is TRBJ1-4, the V gene TRBV12-5; perhaps TRBD1 as D (5 bases). This CDR3 comprises 17 residues. Germline lookup yields CDR1 LGHNT and CDR2 FRNRAP. The ends were cut back, 5 bases at V and 2 bases at J, with 18 bases in the middle.

This chain joins TRBV5-4 and TRBJ2-7; the match to TRBD2 covers 10 bases. The junction had 6 bases not matched to a gene; V was cut back by 1 base and J by 5 bases. CDR3 length: 15 amino acids. CDR1 and CDR2 (germline): SGHNT, YYREEE (reference sequence). The CDR3: CASSLILAGAHEQYF. The DNA of the CDR3 is TGTGCCAGCAGCTTGATCCTAGCGGGAGCCCACGAGCAGTACTTC.

This chain joins TRBV5-4 and TRBJ2-6, with 7 nucleotides matching TRBD1. This CDR3 contains 18 residues. Germline lookup yields CDR1 SGHNT and CDR2 YYREEE (reference sequence). V was pared by 5 bases and J by 0 bases, with 11 bases of the junction left unmatched. The CDR3 DNA sequence: TGTGCCAGCAGTCCGAGAACAGGGGCGAGCTCTGGGGCCAACGTCCTGACTTTC. It encodes CASSPRTGASSGANVLTF.

V is TRBV5-1 and J is TRBJ2-7; TRBD1 matches 7 bases. Germline V gene data show CDR1 as SGHRS and CDR2 as YFSETQ. J gave up 12 bases and V 4 bases, and 16 bases lay outside the gene matches. The CDR3 runs 14 residues. In DNA, the CDR3 is TGCGCCAGCAGCCTGGACAGGTCCCCCCCAAGGTGGTACTTC. Residues: CASSLDRSPPRWYF.

In the case of this clone: Mismatch with germline at one junction end may stem from a read error. The chain recombines TRBV6-5 with TRBJ2-6; TRBD1 is a possible D gene (5 bases). CDR3 size: 15 residues. In germline, CDR1 is MNHEY, CDR2 SVGAGI. CDR3 coding DNA: TGTGCCAGCAGTTATGCAGGGTCTGGGGCCAACGGCCTGACTTTC. Translation: CASSYAGSGANGLTF.

This sequence joins TRBV7-8 and TRBJ1-5; TRBD1 aligns across 11 bases. Trimming removed 1 base from V and 12 bases from J; junction bases left unmatched: 20. This CDR3 is 19 amino acids long. Germline-derived CDR1 and CDR2 are SGHVS and FQNEAQ. CDR3 sequence reads: CASSLGRLFRDRGFVCQHF. The DNA of the CDR3 is TGTGCCAGCAGCTTAGGAAGGTTATTTAGGGACAGGGGGTTTGTTTGCCAGCATTTT.

The chain uses TRBV27 and TRBJ2-2, with TRBD1 matching over 8 bases. V gave up 5 bases and J gave up 5 bases; unmatched junction bases: 16. From germline, CDR1 is MNHEY and CDR2 SMNVEV (reference sequence). There are 18 residues in the CDR3. CDR3 sequence reads: CASSIRTGNSRWTGELFF. The CDR3 DNA reads as TGTGCCAGCAGTATCCGGACAGGGAACTCTCGATGGACCGGGGAGCTGTTTTTT.

The chain couples TRBV7-2 to TRBJ1-1; 7 bases are shared with TRBD1. There are 13 residues in the CDR3. V was clipped by 5 bases and J by 1 base; unmatched bases: 1. Germline loops: CDR1 SGHTA, CDR2 FQGNSA. The CDR3 is CASSGDRNTEAFF. The CDR3 DNA reads as TGTGCCAGCAGCGGGGACAGGAACACTGAAGCTTTCTTT.

This sequence joins TRBV28 and TRBJ2-7; tentatively, D is TRBD2 (6 bases). Trimming pared 3 bases from V and 2 bases from J, leaving 14 bases between. The CDR3 runs 15 residues. CDR1 is MDHEN and CDR2 is SYDVKM in the germline V gene. This CDR3 reads CASSFGTEITYEQYF. The CDR3, as DNA: TGTGCCAGCAGTTTCGGGACTGAGATTACCTACGAGCAGTACTTC.

The J gene is TRBJ2-7, the V gene TRBV19; 7 bases agree with TRBD1. V shed 6 bases and J 1 base; nucleotides not matched to a gene: 12. This CDR3 has 16 amino acids. Germline lookup yields CDR1 LNHDA and CDR2 SQIVND (reference sequence). DNA of the CDR3: TGTGCCAGTAGCCTCGTCTCCGGGACAGCTTCCTACGAGCAGTACTTC. Translation gives CASSLVSGTASYEQYF.

This clone was counted once. J is TRBJ2-4 and V is TRBV5-1; TRBD2 matches 8 bases. Germline CDR1 is SGHRS and CDR2 is YFSETQ. J was trimmed by 7 bases and V by 4 bases; bases with no gene match: 10. CDR3 length: 15 amino acids. The CDR3 DNA reads as TGCGCCAGCAGCCCGGGGGGGACCGGATGGAACATTCAGTACTTC. Translation: CASSPGGTGWNIQYF.

For this clone: The same CDR3 arises from other DNA sequences in this sample as well. This chain joins TRBV6-1 and TRBJ2-1; 13 nucleotides align to TRBD2. The V gene end was trimmed by 4 bases and the J gene end by 4 bases; junction bases not matched to a gene: 1. This CDR3 comprises 15 residues. CDR1 is MNHNS and CDR2 is SASEGT in the germline V gene. CDR3 loop: CASSGLAGGYNEQFF. The CDR3, as DNA: TGTGCCAGCAGTGGACTAGCGGGAGGTTACAATGAGCAGTTCTTC.

CDR3 DNA sequence: TGTGCCAGCAGGGACGGACAGGGGGGCAATCAGCCCCAGCATTTT. This encodes CASRDGQGGNQPQHF. V is TRBV27 and J is TRBJ1-5, with 10 bases fitting TRBD1. Germline V gives CDR1 MNHEY, CDR2 SMNVEV (reference sequence). The CDR3 has 15 amino acids. V was pared by 6 bases and J by 2 bases, with 4 bases of the junction left unmatched.

The chain uses TRBV6-6 and TRBJ2-5; 7 bases map to TRBD1. Per the germline V gene, CDR1 is MNHNY and CDR2 is SVGAGI (reference sequence). This CDR3 region has 14 residues. The V and J ends lost 5 bases and 2 bases, in that order; junction bases with no gene match: 5. The CDR3 spells CASSMGTEQETQYF. CDR3 nucleotides: TGTGCCAGCAGTATGGGGACAGAGCAAGAGACCCAGTACTTC.

The rearrangement links TRBV19 to TRBJ2-7; 7 bases are shared with TRBD2. The CDR3 is 15 amino acids. CDR1 is LNHDA and CDR2 is SQIVND in the germline V gene (reference sequence). V was clipped by 4 bases and J by 6 bases; unmatched bases: 12. The CDR3 region is CASSSLPGLAGEQYF. For the CDR3, the DNA is TGTGCCAGTAGTAGTCTGCCGGGCTTAGCGGGCGAGCAGTACTTC. The whole variable domain, remainder taken from reference TRBV19 and TRBJ2-7, is DGGITQSPKYLFRKEGQNVTLSCEQNLNHDAMYWYRQDPGQGLRLIYYSQIVNDFQKGDIAEGYSVSREKKESFPLTVTSAQKNPTAFYLCASSSLPGLAGEQYFGPGTRLTVT.

The chain employs TRBV9 and TRBJ2-7, with D possibly being TRBD2 (6 bases). Germline CDR1 is SGDLS and CDR2 is YYNGEE. Trimming removed 0 bases from V and 2 bases from J, with 9 bases in between. This CDR3 has 14 amino acids. For the CDR3, the DNA is TGTGCCAGCAGCGTAGGGGGCGGGGCCTACGAGCAGTACTTC. This gives the protein CASSVGGGAYEQYF.

This chain joins TRBV13 and TRBJ2-3; tentatively, D is TRBD1 (5 bases). V was trimmed by 8 bases and J by 6 bases, leaving 15 bases between them. The CDR3 has 13 residues. Per germline, CDR1 PRHDT and CDR2 FYEKMQ (reference sequence). This chain's CDR3 is CASSNSWGDTQYF. DNA for the CDR3: TGTGCCAGCTCAAATAGCTGGGGCGATACGCAGTATTTT. The whole variable domain, remainder taken from reference TRBV13 and TRBJ2-3, is AAGVIQSPRHLIKEKRETATLKCYPIPRHDTVYWYQQGPGQDPQFLISFYEKMQSDKGSIPDRFSAQQFSDYHSELNMSSLELGDSALYFCASSNSWGDTQYFGPGTRLTVL.

The chain couples TRBV7-2 to TRBJ2-3; TRBD1 matches 7 bases. V lost 9 bases and J lost 2; bases outside the gene matches: 5. Germline V CDR1 and CDR2: SGHTA, FQGNSA. This CDR3 region has 13 residues. CDR3 sequence (DNA): TGTGCCAGTCTAGGGGGCTACACAGATACGCAGTATTTT. Residues: CASLGGYTDTQYF.